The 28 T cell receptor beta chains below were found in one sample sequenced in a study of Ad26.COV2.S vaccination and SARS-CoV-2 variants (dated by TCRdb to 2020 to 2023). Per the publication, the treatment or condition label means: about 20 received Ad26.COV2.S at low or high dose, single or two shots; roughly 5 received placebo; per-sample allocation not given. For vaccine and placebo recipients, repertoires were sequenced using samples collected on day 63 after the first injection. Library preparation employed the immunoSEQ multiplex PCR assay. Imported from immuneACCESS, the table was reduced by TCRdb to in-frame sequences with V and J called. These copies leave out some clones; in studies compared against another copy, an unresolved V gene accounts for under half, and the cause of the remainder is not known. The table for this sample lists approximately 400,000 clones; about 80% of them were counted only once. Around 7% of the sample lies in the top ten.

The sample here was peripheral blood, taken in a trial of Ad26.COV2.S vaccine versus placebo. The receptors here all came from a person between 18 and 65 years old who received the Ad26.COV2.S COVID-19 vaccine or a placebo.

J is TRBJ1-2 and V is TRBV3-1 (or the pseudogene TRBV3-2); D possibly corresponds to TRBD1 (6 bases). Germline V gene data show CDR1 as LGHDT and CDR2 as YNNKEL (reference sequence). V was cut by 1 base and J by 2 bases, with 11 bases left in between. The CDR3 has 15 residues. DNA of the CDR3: TGTGCCAGCAGCCAAGCGTACAGGGAGAACTATGGCTACACCTTC. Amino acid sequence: CASSQAYRENYGYTF.

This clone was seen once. CDR3 nucleotides: TGTGCCAGCAGCTTAACCAACACTGAAGCTTTCTTT. Translated, it gives CASSLTNTEAFF. The chain recombines TRBV7-2 with TRBJ1-1; D not certain. V lost 2 bases, J lost 2 bases, and 3 bases lay in between. Germline V gives CDR1 SGHTA, CDR2 FQGNSA. The CDR3 is made up of 12 amino acids.

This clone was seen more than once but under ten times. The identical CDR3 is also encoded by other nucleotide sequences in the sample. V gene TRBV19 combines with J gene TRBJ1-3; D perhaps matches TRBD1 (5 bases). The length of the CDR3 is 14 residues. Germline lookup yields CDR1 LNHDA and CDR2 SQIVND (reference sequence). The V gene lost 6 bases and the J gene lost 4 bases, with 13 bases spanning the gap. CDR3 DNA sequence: TGTGCCAGTAGCCTTCAGGGACTAGGAAACACCATATATTTT. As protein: CASSLQGLGNTIYF. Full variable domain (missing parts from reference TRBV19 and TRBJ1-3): DGGITQSPKYLFRKEGQNVTLSCEQNLNHDAMYWYRQDPGQGLRLIYYSQIVNDFQKGDIAEGYSVSREKKESFPLTVTSAQKNPTAFYLCASSLQGLGNTIYFGEGSWLTVV.

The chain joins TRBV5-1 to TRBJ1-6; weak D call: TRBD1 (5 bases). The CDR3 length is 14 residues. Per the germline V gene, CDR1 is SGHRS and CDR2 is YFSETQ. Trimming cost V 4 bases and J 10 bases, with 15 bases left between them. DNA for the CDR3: TGCGCCAGCAGCCCCGGACGGGGGTCGTCACCCCTCCACTTT. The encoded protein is CASSPGRGSSPLHF.

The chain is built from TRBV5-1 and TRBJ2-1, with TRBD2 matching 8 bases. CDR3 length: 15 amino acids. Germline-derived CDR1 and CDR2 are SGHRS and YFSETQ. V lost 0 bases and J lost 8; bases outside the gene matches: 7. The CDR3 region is CASSLVTGGPHEQFF. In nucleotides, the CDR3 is TGCGCCAGCAGCTTGGTTACGGGGGGGCCTCATGAGCAGTTCTTC.

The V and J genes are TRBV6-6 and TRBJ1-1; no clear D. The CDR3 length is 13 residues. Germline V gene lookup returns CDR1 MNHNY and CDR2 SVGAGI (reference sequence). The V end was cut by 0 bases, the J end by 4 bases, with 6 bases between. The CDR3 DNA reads TGTGCCAGCAGTTACTCGGTGGGCACTGAAGCTTTCTTT. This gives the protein CASSYSVGTEAFF.

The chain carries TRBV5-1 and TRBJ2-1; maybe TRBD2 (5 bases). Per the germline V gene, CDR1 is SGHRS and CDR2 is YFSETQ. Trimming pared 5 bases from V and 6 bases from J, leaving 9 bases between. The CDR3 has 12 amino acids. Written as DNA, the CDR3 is TGCGCCAGCAGTTTCGGGGTCAATGAGCAGTTCTTC. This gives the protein CASSFGVNEQFF. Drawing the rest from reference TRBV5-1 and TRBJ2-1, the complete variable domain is KAGVTQTPRYLIKTRGQQVTLSCSPISGHRSVSWYQQTPGQGLQFLFEYFSETQRNKGNFPGRFSGRQFSNSRSEMNVSTLELGDSALYLCASSFGVNEQFFGPGTRLTVL.

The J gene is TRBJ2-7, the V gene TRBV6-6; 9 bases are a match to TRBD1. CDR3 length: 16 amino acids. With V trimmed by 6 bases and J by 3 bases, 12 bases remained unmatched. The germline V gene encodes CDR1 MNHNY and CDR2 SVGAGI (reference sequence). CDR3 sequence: CASSMSTGTGLYEQYF. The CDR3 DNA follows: TGTGCCAGCAGCATGAGCACCGGGACAGGGCTCTACGAGCAGTACTTC.

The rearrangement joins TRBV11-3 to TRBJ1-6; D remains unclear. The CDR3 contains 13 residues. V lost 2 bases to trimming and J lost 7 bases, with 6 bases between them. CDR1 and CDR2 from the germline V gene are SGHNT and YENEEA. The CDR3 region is CASSLYRNSPLHF. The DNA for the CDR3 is TGTGCCAGCAGCTTATACCGAAATTCACCCCTCCACTTT.

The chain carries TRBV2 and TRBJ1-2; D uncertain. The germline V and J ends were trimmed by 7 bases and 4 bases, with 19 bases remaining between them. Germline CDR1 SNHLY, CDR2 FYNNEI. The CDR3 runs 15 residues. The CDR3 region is CASTPEGSRPYGYTF. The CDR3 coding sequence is TGTGCCAGCACCCCAGAAGGGTCTCGTCCCTATGGCTACACCTTC.

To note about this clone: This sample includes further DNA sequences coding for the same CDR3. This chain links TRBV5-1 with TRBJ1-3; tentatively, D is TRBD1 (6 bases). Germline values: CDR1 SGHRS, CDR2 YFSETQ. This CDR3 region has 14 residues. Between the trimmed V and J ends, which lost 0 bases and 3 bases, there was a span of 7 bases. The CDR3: CASSLEGDGNTIYF. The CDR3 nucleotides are TGCGCCAGCAGCTTGGAGGGGGATGGAAACACCATATATTTT.

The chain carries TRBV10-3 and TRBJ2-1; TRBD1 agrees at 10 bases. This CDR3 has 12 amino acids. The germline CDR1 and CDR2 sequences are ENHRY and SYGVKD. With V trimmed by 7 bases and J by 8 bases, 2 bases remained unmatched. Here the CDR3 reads CAITGTGDEQFF. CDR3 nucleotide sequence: TGTGCCATCACGGGGACAGGGGATGAGCAGTTCTTC.

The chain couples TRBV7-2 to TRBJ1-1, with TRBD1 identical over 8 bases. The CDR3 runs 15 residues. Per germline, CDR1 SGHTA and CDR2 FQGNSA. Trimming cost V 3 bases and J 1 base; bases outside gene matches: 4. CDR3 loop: CASSFVDRANTEAFF. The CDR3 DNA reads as TGTGCCAGCAGCTTTGTGGACAGGGCGAACACTGAAGCTTTCTTT. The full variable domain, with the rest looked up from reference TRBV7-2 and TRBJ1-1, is GAGVSQSPSNKVTEKGKDVELRCDPISGHTALYWYRQSLGQGLEFLIYFQGNSAPDKSGLPSDRFSAERTGGSVSTLTIQRTQQEDSAVYLCASSFVDRANTEAFFGQGTRLTVV.

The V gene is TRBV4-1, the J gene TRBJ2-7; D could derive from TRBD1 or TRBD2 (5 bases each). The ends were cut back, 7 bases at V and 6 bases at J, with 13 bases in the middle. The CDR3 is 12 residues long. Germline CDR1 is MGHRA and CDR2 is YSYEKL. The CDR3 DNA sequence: TGCGCCAGCACGGGGACGGGCCTCGAGCAGTACTTC. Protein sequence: CASTGTGLEQYF.

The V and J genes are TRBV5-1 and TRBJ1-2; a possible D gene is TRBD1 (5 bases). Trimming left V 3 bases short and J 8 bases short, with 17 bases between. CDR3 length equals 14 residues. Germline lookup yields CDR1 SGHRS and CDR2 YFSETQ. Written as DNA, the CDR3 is TGCGCCAGCAGCTGGGGCCCGATCCCGCAGGGCTACACCTTC. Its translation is CASSWGPIPQGYTF.

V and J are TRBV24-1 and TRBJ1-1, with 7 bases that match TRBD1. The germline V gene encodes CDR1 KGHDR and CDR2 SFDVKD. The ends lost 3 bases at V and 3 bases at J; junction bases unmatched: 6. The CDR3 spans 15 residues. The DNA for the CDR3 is TGTGCCACCAGTGATCCCAGACAGGGAGACACTGAAGCTTTCTTT. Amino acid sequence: CATSDPRQGDTEAFF.

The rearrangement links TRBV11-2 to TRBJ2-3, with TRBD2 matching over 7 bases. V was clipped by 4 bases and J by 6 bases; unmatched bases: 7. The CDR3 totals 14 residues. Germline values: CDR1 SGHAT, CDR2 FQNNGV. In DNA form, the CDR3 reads TGTGCCAGCAGCTCGACTAGCTGGGGGGATACGCAGTATTTT. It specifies CASSSTSWGDTQYF. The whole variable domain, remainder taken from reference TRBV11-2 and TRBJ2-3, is EAGVAQSPRYKIIEKRQSVAFWCNPISGHATLYWYQQILGQGPKLLIQFQNNGVVDDSQLPKDRFSAERLKGVDSTLKIQPAKLEDSAVYLCASSSTSWGDTQYFGPGTRLTVL.

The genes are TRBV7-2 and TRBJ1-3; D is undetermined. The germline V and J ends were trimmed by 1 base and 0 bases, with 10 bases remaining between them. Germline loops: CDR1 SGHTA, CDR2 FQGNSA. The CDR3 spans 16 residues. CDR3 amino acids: CASSLEGTYSGNTIYF. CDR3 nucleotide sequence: TGTGCCAGCAGCTTAGAGGGCACTTACTCTGGAAACACCATATATTTT.

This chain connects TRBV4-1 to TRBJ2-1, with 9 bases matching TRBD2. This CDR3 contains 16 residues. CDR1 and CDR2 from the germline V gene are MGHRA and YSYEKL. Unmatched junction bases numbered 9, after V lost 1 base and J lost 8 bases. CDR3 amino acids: CASSQVAGGPLDEQFF. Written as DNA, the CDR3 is TGCGCCAGCAGCCAAGTTGCGGGAGGGCCCCTGGATGAGCAGTTCTTC.

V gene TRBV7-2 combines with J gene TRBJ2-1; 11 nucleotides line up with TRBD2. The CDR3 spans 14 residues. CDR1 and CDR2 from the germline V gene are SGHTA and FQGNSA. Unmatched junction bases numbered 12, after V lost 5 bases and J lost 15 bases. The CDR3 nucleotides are TGTGCCAGCAGCCCCCGGGTTAGCGGGAGGGAGGGGTTCTTC. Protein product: CASSPRVSGREGFF.

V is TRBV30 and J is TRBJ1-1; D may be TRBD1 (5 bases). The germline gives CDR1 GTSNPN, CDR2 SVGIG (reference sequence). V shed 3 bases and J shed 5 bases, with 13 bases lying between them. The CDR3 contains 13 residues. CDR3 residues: CAWSEGVGTEAFF. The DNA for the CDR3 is TGTGCCTGGAGCGAAGGGGTAGGGACTGAAGCTTTCTTT.

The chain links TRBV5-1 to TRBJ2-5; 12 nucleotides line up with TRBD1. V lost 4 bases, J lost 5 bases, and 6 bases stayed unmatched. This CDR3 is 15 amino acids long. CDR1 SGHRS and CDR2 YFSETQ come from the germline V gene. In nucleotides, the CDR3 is TGCGCCAGCAGCGGAGCGGGACAGGGGGCGGAGACCCAGTACTTC. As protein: CASSGAGQGAETQYF.

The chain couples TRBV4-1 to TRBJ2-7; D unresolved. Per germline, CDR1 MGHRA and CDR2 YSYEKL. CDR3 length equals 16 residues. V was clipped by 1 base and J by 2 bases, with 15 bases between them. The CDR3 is CASSQALTDQAYEQYF. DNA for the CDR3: TGCGCCAGCAGCCAAGCCCTTACGGACCAGGCCTACGAGCAGTACTTC.

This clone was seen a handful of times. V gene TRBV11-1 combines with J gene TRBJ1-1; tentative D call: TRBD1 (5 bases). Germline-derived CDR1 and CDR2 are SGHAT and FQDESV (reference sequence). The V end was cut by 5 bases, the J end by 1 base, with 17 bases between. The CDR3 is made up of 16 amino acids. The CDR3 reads CASSLGGGHRNTEAFF. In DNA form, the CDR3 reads TGTGCCAGCAGCCTCGGGGGAGGGCACAGGAACACTGAAGCTTTCTTT.

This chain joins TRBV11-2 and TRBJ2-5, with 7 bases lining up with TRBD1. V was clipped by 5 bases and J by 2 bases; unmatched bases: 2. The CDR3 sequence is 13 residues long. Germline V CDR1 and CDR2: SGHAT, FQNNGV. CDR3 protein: CASSTGQQETQYF. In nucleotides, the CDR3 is TGTGCCAGCAGCACGGGACAGCAAGAGACCCAGTACTTC.

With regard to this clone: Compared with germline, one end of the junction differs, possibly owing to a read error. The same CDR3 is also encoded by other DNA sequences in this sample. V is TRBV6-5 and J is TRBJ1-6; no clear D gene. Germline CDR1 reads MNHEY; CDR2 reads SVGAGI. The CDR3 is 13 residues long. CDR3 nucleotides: TGCGCCAGCAGTTATCGCCCGGGTTCACCCCTCCACTTT. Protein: CASSYRPGSPLHF.

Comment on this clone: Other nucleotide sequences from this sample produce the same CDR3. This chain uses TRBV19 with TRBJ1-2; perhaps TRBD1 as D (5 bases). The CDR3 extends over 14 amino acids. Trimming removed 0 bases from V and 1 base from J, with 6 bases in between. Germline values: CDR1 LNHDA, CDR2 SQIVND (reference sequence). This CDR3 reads CASSIDRDNYGYTF. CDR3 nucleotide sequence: TGTGCCAGTAGTATAGACAGGGATAACTATGGCTACACCTTC.

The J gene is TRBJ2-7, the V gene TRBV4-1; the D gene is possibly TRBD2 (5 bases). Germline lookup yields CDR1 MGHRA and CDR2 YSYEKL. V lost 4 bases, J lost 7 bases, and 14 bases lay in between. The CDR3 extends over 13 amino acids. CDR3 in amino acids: CASSPTGSWEQYF. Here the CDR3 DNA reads TGCGCCAGCAGCCCTACGGGGTCTTGGGAGCAGTACTTC.